Listed below are T cell receptor beta chains from one sample, sequenced in a study of blood T cell repertoires in COVID-19. Clones were read by immunoSEQ multiplex PCR, and TCRdb kept only the in-frame ones, dropping some. This sample has roughly 240,000 clones, with over 80% found just once. Source material: PBMCs or T cells enriched from blood (not recorded which). The receptors shown here come from a woman aged 25-40 years with acute COVID-19. Each CDR3 is given without its conserved first and last residue. Each record gives: J gene, V gene, CDR3 protein.

j_gene: TRBJ1-2; v_gene: TRBV6-2/TRBV6-3; CDR3aa: ASSYPANPASYT
j_gene: TRBJ1-1; v_gene: TRBV15; CDR3aa: ATSRGSATEAF
j_gene: TRBJ2-2; v_gene: TRBV19; CDR3aa: ASRGTGGSGELF
j_gene: TRBJ2-1; v_gene: TRBV19; CDR3aa: ASSIGQSEQF
j_gene: TRBJ1-1; v_gene: TRBV10-3; CDR3aa: AISAGQGKGTEAF
j_gene: TRBJ2-1; v_gene: TRBV15; CDR3aa: ATSRRGTQDNEQF
j_gene: TRBJ1-6; v_gene: TRBV20-1; CDR3aa: SASPLGTDNSPLH
j_gene: TRBJ1-1; v_gene: TRBV5-6; CDR3aa: ASSFRSEAF
j_gene: TRBJ1-1; v_gene: TRBV30; CDR3aa: AWSMTSNTEAF
j_gene: TRBJ2-1; v_gene: TRBV6-2/TRBV6-3; CDR3aa: ASSYGTRTGGQF
j_gene: TRBJ2-1; v_gene: TRBV19; CDR3aa: ASSIRNEQF
j_gene: TRBJ2-1; v_gene: TRBV4-2; CDR3aa: ASSPVGGESYNEQF
j_gene: TRBJ1-2; v_gene: TRBV29-1; CDR3aa: SVEDQGGYGYT
j_gene: TRBJ1-6; v_gene: TRBV6-2/TRBV6-3; CDR3aa: ASSTWEYNSPLH
j_gene: TRBJ2-1; v_gene: TRBV4-1; CDR3aa: ASSTSGTGGNEQF
j_gene: TRBJ2-7; v_gene: TRBV5-6; CDR3aa: ASSLGSTSYEQY
j_gene: TRBJ1-1; v_gene: TRBV29-1; CDR3aa: SVRTGRMNTEAF
j_gene: TRBJ1-1; v_gene: TRBV12-3/TRBV12-4; CDR3aa: ASTYGNTEAF
j_gene: TRBJ2-1; v_gene: TRBV12-5; CDR3aa: ASGSQAGAYNEQF
j_gene: TRBJ1-1; v_gene: TRBV6-6; CDR3aa: ASRGQDGTLNTEAF
j_gene: TRBJ2-3; v_gene: TRBV2; CDR3aa: ASVGGDTDTQY
j_gene: TRBJ1-2; v_gene: TRBV19; CDR3aa: ASVSRQGYAALNYGYT
j_gene: TRBJ2-1; v_gene: TRBV4-3; CDR3aa: ASSQDMSGVPNEQF
j_gene: TRBJ1-1; v_gene: TRBV18; CDR3aa: ASSPTTAVRSEAF
j_gene: TRBJ1-4; v_gene: TRBV19; CDR3aa: ASSTSGTGPEKLF
j_gene: TRBJ1-3; v_gene: TRBV4-1; CDR3aa: ASSQGQSSGNTIY
j_gene: TRBJ1-2; v_gene: TRBV10-3; CDR3aa: AISFTAGQQTNYGYT
j_gene: TRBJ1-2; v_gene: TRBV6-5; CDR3aa: ASSYSGGANYGYT
j_gene: TRBJ1-5; v_gene: TRBV20-1; CDR3aa: SASEDSHGNQPQH
j_gene: TRBJ2-3; v_gene: TRBV19; CDR3aa: ASSRRLAGFTDTQY
j_gene: TRBJ1-1; v_gene: TRBV4-3; CDR3aa: ASSHYPNTEAF
j_gene: TRBJ2-5; v_gene: TRBV7-7; CDR3aa: ASSLGVSGDSWETQY
j_gene: TRBJ1-1; v_gene: TRBV4-3; CDR3aa: ASKGAGTEAF
j_gene: TRBJ2-3; v_gene: TRBV5-1; CDR3aa: ASSSGQAFGTSTDTQY
j_gene: TRBJ1-1; v_gene: TRBV4-1; CDR3aa: ASSQDTTRWETEAF
j_gene: TRBJ1-2; v_gene: TRBV9; CDR3aa: ASSEPTKNRGRVGYT
j_gene: TRBJ2-5; v_gene: TRBV5-5; CDR3aa: ASSLLRETQY
j_gene: TRBJ1-4; v_gene: TRBV5-6; CDR3aa: ASSQITGDEKLF
j_gene: TRBJ1-1; v_gene: TRBV18; CDR3aa: ASSPNFGENTEAF
j_gene: TRBJ2-1; v_gene: TRBV11-3; CDR3aa: ASSLGGGVHEQF
j_gene: TRBJ2-3; v_gene: TRBV11-2; CDR3aa: ASSLVAGGQDTQY
j_gene: TRBJ1-4; v_gene: TRBV19; CDR3aa: ASSKKSLSFATNEKLF
j_gene: TRBJ1-4; v_gene: TRBV3-1/TRBV3-2; CDR3aa: ASSLGGARREKLF
j_gene: TRBJ1-1; v_gene: TRBV6-5; CDR3aa: VVDRVVAF
j_gene: TRBJ1-1; v_gene: TRBV6-4; CDR3aa: ASSDSRQSEAF
j_gene: TRBJ2-7; v_gene: TRBV6-5; CDR3aa: ASSPWTGLYEQY
j_gene: TRBJ2-1; v_gene: TRBV7-9; CDR3aa: ASSPELWDSASYNEQF
j_gene: TRBJ2-5; v_gene: TRBV10-2; CDR3aa: ASSLAGIETQY
j_gene: TRBJ1-1; v_gene: TRBV30; CDR3aa: AWSFPGQLNTEAF
j_gene: TRBJ1-5; v_gene: TRBV10-2; CDR3aa: ASRPGTGAFAQH
j_gene: TRBJ1-5; v_gene: TRBV18; CDR3aa: ASSPQGASNQPQH
j_gene: TRBJ2-2; v_gene: TRBV5-6; CDR3aa: ASSLNARGLTGELF
j_gene: TRBJ2-1; v_gene: TRBV24-1; CDR3aa: ATSDSLGAYNEQF
j_gene: TRBJ2-7; v_gene: TRBV11-2; CDR3aa: ASSPDGDYEQY